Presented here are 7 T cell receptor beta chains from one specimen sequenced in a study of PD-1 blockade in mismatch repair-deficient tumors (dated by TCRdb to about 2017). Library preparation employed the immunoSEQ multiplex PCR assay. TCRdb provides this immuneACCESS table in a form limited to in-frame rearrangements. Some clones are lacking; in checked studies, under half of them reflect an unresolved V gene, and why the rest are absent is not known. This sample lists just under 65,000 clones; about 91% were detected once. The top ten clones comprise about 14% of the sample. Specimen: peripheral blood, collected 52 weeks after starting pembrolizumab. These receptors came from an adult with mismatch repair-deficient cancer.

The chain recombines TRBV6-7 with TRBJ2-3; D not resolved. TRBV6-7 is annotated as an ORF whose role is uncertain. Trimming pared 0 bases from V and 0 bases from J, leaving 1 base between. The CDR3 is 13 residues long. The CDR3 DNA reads TGTGCCAGCAGTTACTCGAGCACAGATACGCAGTATTTT. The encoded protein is CASSYSSTDTQYF.

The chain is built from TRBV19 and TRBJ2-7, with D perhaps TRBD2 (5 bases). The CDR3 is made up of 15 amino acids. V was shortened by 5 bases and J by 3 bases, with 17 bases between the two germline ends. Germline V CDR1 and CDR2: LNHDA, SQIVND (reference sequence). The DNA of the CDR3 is TGTGCCAGTAGTCCCGGTTTGGCCAGCGGCTACGAGCAGTACTTC. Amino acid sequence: CASSPGLASGYEQYF.

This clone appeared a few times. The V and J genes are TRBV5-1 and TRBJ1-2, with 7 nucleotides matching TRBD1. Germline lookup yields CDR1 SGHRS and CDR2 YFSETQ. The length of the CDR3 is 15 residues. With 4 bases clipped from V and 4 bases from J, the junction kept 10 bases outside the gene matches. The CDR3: CASSNNLGQRYGYTF. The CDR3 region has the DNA TGCGCCAGCAGCAATAACCTGGGACAGCGCTATGGCTACACCTTC.

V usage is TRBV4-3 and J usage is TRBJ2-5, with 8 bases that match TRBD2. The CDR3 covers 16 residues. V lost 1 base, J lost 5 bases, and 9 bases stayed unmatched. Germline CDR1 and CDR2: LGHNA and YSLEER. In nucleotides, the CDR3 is TGCGCCAGCAGCCAAGCCCCTAGGACTAGCTCGGAGACCCAGTACTTC. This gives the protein CASSQAPRTSSETQYF.

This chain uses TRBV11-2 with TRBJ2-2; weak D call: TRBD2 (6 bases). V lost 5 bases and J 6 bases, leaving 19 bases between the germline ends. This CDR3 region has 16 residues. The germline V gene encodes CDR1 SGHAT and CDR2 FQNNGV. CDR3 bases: TGTGCCAGCAGCCTCTCTCGCCGGGAGTGGGCCGGGGAGCTGTTTTTT. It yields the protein CASSLSRREWAGELFF.

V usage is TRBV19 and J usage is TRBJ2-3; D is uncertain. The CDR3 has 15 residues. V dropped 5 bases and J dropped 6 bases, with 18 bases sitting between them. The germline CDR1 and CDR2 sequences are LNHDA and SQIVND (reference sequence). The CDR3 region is CASSVSSRLLDTQYF. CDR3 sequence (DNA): TGTGCCAGTAGTGTCTCTTCGAGGCTCCTTGATACGCAGTATTTT.

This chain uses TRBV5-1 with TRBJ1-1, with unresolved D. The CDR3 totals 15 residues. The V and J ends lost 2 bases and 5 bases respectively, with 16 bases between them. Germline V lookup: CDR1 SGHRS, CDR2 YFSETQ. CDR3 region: CASSLMGGSGTEAFF. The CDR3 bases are TGCGCCAGCAGCTTAATGGGCGGATCTGGGACTGAAGCTTTCTTT.